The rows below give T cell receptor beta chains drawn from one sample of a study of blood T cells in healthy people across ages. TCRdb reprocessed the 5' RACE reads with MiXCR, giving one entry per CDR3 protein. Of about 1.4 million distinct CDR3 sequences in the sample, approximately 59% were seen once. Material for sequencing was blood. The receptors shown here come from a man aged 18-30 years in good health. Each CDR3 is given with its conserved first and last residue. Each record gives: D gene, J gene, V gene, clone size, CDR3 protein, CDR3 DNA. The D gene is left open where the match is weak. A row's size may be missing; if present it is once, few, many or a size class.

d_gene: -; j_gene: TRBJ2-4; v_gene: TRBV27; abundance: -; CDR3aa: CASSKQGLTIAKNIQYF; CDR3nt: TGTGCCAGCAGTAAGCAGGGGTTAACGATAGCCAAAAACATTCAGTACTTC
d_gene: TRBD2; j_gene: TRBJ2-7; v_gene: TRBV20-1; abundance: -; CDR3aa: CSARDFSSGRGYEQYF; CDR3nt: TGCAGTGCTAGAGATTTTTCCAGCGGGAGAGGCTACGAGCAGTACTTC
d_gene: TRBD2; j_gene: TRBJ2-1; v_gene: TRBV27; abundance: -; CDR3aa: CASSLSSGRVTEQFF; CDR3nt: TGTGCCAGCAGTTTATCAAGCGGGAGGGTCACTGAGCAGTTCTTC
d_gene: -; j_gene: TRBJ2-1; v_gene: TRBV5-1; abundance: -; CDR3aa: CASSSRVSSYNEQFF; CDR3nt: TGCGCCAGCAGCTCCCGGGTCAGCTCCTACAATGAGCAGTTCTTC
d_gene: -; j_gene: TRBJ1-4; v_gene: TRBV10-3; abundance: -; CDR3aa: CATTDATNEKLFF; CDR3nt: TGTGCCACGACAGATGCAACTAATGAAAAACTGTTTTTT
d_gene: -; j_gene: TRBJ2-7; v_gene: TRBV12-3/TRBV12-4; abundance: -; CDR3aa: CASSVGNRFYEQYF; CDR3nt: TGTGCCAGCAGTGTAGGTAATAGGTTCTACGAGCAGTACTTC
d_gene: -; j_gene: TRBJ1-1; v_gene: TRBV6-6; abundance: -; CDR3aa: CASRSSVSPAMNTEAFF; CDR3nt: TGTGCCAGCAGGTCCTCGGTGTCCCCGGCCATGAACACTGAAGCTTTCTTT
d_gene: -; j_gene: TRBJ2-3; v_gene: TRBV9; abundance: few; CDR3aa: CASSVDRGTDTQYF; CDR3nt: TGTGCCAGCAGCGTAGACAGGGGCACAGATACGCAGTATTTT
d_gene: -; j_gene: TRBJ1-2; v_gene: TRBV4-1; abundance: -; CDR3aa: CASSQVQGSGYTF; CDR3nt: TGCGCCAGCAGCCAAGTCCAGGGCAGCGGCTACACCTTC
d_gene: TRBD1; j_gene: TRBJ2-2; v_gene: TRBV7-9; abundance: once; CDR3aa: CASSRGSYQGATGELFF; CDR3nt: TGTGCCAGCAGCCGAGGAAGTTATCAGGGGGCTACCGGGGAGCTGTTTTTT
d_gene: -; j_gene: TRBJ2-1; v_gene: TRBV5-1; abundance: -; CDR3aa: CASNLNGGTDEQFF; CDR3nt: TGCGCCAGCAACTTAAATGGGGGTACGGATGAGCAGTTCTTC
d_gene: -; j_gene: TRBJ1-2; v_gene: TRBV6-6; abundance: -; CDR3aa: CASSYSAGNGYTF; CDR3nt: TGTGCCAGCAGTTACTCGGCCGGGAATGGCTACACCTTC
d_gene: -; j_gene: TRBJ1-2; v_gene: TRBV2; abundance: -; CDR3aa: CASSDRAGNVGYTF; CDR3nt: TGTGCCAGCAGTGATCGGGCAGGGAACGTTGGCTACACCTTC
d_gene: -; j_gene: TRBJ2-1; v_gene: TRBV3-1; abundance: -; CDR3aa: CASSVVVRGSGNEQFF; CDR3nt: TGTGCCAGCAGCGTGGTGGTTCGGGGATCAGGCAATGAGCAGTTCTTC
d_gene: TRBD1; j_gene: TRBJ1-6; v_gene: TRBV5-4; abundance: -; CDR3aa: CASSIQGTGSPLHF; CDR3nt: TGTGCCAGCAGCATACAGGGGACCGGGTCACCCCTCCACTTT
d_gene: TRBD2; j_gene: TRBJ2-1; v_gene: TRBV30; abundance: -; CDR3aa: CAWSVAGGSYNEQFF; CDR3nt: TGTGCCTGGAGTGTAGCGGGGGGGTCCTACAATGAGCAGTTCTTC
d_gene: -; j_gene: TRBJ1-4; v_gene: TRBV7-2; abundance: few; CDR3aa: CASSFRRTTNEKLFF; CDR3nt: TGTGCCAGCAGCTTCAGGAGAACAACTAATGAAAAACTGTTTTTT
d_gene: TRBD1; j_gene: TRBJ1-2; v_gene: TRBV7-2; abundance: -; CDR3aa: CASSFPGQDLYGYTF; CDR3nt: TGTGCCAGCAGCTTTCCCGGACAGGATTTGTATGGCTACACCTTC
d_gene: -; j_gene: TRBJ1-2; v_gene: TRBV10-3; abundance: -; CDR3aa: CAISESAEGNYGYTF; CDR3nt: TGTGCCATCAGTGAGTCCGCGGAGGGCAACTATGGCTACACCTTC
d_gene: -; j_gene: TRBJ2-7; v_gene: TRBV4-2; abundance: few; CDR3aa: CASSRGISSYEQYF; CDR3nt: TGTGCCAGCAGCAGGGGCATAAGCTCCTACGAGCAGTACTTC
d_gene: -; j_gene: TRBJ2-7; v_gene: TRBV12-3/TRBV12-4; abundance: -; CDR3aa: CASTPSPVNEQYF; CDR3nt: TGTGCCAGCACCCCATCCCCAGTCAACGAGCAGTACTTC
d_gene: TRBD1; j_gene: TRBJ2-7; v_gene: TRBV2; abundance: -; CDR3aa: CASSEETGGQGAYEQYF; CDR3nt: TGTGCCAGCAGCGAAGAGACGGGGGGACAGGGGGCCTACGAGCAGTACTTC
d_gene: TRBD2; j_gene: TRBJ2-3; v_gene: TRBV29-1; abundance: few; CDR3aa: CSVEDVLAGAGDTQYF; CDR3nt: TGCAGCGTTGAAGATGTACTAGCGGGAGCGGGAGATACGCAGTATTTT
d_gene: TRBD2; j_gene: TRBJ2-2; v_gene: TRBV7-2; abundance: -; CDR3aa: CASNLAGNTGELFF; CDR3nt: TGTGCCAGCAACCTAGCGGGGAACACCGGGGAGCTGTTTTTT
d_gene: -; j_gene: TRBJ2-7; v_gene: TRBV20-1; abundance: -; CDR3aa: CSARGALRGFYEQYF; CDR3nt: TGCAGTGCTAGAGGGGCCCTGAGGGGCTTCTACGAGCAGTACTTC
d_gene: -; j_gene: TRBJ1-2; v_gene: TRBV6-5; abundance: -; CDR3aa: CASSNSGGYTF; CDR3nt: TGTGCCAGCAGTAACTCCGGTGGCTACACCTTC
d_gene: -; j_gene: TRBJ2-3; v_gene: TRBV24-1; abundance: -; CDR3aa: CATSDLRGRATDTQYF; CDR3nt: TGTGCCACCAGTGATTTAAGGGGCAGGGCCACAGATACGCAGTATTTT
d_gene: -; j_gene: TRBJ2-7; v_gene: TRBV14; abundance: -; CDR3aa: CASSQEVRDGGPYEQYF; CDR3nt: TGTGCCAGCAGCCAAGAGGTCCGGGACGGAGGCCCTTACGAGCAGTACTTC
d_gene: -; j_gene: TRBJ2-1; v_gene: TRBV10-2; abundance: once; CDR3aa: CASSDSAVSNEQFF; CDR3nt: TGCGCCAGCAGTGACTCTGCGGTTTCAAATGAGCAGTTCTTC
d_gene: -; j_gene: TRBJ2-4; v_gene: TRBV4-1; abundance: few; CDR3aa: CASSQDEARANIQYF; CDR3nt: TGCGCCAGCAGCCAAGATGAGGCTAGGGCAAACATTCAGTACTTC
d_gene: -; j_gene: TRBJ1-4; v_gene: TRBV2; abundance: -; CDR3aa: CAVLRRATNEKLFF; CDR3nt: TGTGCCGTCCTGCGTCGGGCAACTAATGAAAAACTGTTTTTT
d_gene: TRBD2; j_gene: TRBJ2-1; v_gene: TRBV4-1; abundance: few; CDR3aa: CASSGWTSGGSNEQFF; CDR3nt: TGCGCCAGCAGCGGATGGACTAGCGGGGGATCCAATGAGCAGTTCTTC
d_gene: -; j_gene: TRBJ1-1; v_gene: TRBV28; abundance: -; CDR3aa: CASSLQNPGTEAFF; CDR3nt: TGTGCCAGCAGTTTGCAGAACCCGGGGACTGAAGCTTTCTTT
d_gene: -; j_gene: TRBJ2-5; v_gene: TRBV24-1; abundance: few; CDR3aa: CATSDFQGETQYF; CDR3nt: TGTGCCACCAGTGATTTTCAGGGAGAGACCCAGTACTTC
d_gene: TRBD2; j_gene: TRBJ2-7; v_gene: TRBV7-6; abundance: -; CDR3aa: CASSPSRDYVYEQYF; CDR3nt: TGTGCCAGCAGCCCCTCGAGGGACTACGTCTACGAGCAGTACTTC
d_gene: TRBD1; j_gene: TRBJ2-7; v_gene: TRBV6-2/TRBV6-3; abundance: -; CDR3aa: CASSYPPRTGYEQYF; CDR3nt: TGTGCCAGCAGTTACCCGCCCCGGACAGGGTACGAGCAGTACTTC
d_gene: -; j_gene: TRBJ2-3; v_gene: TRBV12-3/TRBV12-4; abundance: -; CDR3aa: CACSFVITDTQYF; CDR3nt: TGTGCCTGCAGTTTTGTAATCACAGATACGCAGTATTTT
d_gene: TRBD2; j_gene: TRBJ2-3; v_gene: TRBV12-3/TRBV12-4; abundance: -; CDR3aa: CASSFRWGGEDTQYF; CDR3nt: TGTGCCAGCAGTTTTCGTTGGGGGGGGGAAGATACGCAGTATTTT
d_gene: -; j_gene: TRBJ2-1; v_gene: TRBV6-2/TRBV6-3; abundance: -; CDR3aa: CASSYGWEQFF; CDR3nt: TGTGCCAGCAGTTACGGGTGGGAGCAGTTCTTC
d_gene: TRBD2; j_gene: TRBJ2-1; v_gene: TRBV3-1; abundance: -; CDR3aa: CASSQEGRGGNNEQFF; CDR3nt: TGTGCCAGCAGCCAAGAAGGGCGGGGGGGCAACAATGAGCAGTTCTTC
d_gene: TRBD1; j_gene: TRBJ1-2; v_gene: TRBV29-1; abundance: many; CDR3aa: CSVGDSYGYTF; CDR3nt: TGCAGCGTTGGGGACAGCTATGGCTACACCTTC
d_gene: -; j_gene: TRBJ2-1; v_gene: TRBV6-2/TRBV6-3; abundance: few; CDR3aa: CASSYSRPYPNNEQFF; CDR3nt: TGTGCCAGCAGTTACTCGAGACCCTACCCAAACAATGAGCAGTTCTTC
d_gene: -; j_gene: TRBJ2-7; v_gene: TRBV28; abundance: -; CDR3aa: CASIHRESYEQYF; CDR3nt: TGTGCCAGCATCCACCGGGAATCCTACGAGCAGTACTTC